The 14 T cell receptor beta chains below were found in one sample sequenced in a study of blood T cell repertoires in COVID-19. Sequencing was performed with immunoSEQ multiplex PCR; in TCRdb, only in-frame clones are kept and a portion is missing. This sample has roughly 350,000 clones, with 85% found just once. The specimen was peripheral blood. The source of these receptors is a young woman with acute or convalescent COVID-19.

This clone was counted only a few times. The chain uses TRBV5-5 and TRBJ2-7; D is perhaps TRBD1 (6 bases). V lost 4 bases, J lost 4 bases, and 24 bases lay in between. The CDR3 consists of 17 residues. CDR1 and CDR2 from the germline V gene are SGHKS and YYEKEE (reference sequence). Written as DNA, the CDR3 is TGTGCCAGCAGCCTGGTGTCTCCCGGGACACTTTCATACGAGCAGTACTTC. Its protein is CASSLVSPGTLSYEQYF.

Written as DNA, the CDR3 is TGTGCCAGCAGTTCAGGGTCTGATTCACCCCTCCACTTT. Protein: CASSSGSDSPLHF. V usage is TRBV27 and J usage is TRBJ1-6; D possibly corresponds to TRBD1 (5 bases). The CDR3 extends over 13 amino acids. With 4 bases removed from V and 8 bases from J, the gap between germline ends came to 9 bases. Germline CDR1 reads MNHEY; CDR2 reads SMNVEV (reference sequence).

The chain recombines TRBV7-2 with TRBJ1-1; D is perhaps TRBD1 (5 bases). The CDR3 runs 14 residues. Between the trimmed V and J ends, which lost 6 bases and 6 bases, there was a span of 17 bases. CDR1 and CDR2 (germline): SGHTA, FQGNSA. The CDR3 spells CASRTRGGVPEAFF. The CDR3 DNA sequence: TGTGCCAGCAGAACTAGGGGCGGGGTCCCTGAAGCTTTCTTT.

A single count supports this clone. The rearrangement links TRBV19 to TRBJ2-1, with TRBD2 matching over 10 bases. Germline V gene data show CDR1 as LNHDA and CDR2 as SQIVND (reference sequence). The CDR3 sequence is 18 residues long. V was clipped by 7 bases and J by 4 bases; unmatched bases: 16. In nucleotides, the CDR3 is TGTGCCAGTACCCATGGGGTAGCACTAGCGGGGCCTTACAATGAGCAGTTCTTC. Translated: CASTHGVALAGPYNEQFF.

The chain uses TRBV29-1 and TRBJ2-3, with 8 bases lining up with TRBD1. After removal of 6 bases from V and 6 bases from J, the junction contained 8 bases not matched to a gene. From germline, CDR1 is SQVTM and CDR2 ANQGSEA. The CDR3 is 13 amino acids. The DNA for the CDR3 is TGCAGCGTCCGGACAGGGTCGGAGGATACGCAGTATTTT. Translated, it gives CSVRTGSEDTQYF.

This sequence joins TRBV30 and TRBJ1-1, with 7 bases that match TRBD1. Per germline, CDR1 GTSNPN and CDR2 SVGIG (reference sequence). V shed 5 bases, J shed 3 bases, and the junction held 6 bases outside the gene matches. This CDR3 region has 13 residues. CDR3 region: CAWVSRGYTEAFF. CDR3 nucleotide sequence: TGTGCCTGGGTCAGCAGGGGGTACACTGAAGCTTTCTTT. Supplemented by reference TRBV30 and TRBJ1-1, the full variable domain reads SQTIHQWPATLVQPVGSPLSLECTVEGTSNPNLYWYRQAAGRGLQLLFYSVGIGQISSEVPQNLSASRPQDRQFILSSKKLLLSDSGFYLCAWVSRGYTEAFFGQGTRLTVV.

This clone appeared a few times. The chain has TRBV1 and TRBJ1-2; the table's D gene call, TRBD1, was not cross checked with the DNA. TRBV1 is tagged as a pseudogene. The CDR3 totals 16 residues. CDR3 loop: CTKTQGSVVSNYGYTF. CDR3 coding DNA: TGCACCAAAACACAGGGGTCGGTAGTCTCTAACTATGGCTACACCTTC.

The genes are TRBV2 and TRBJ1-1; D unclear. Deletions cut 6 bases from V and 1 base from J, with 15 bases between. This CDR3 is 15 amino acids long. Germline V CDR1 and CDR2: SNHLY, FYNNEI. CDR3: CASRPALGENTEAFF. CDR3 bases: TGTGCCAGCAGACCTGCTTTGGGAGAGAACACTGAAGCTTTCTTT.

The chain couples TRBV5-8 to TRBJ1-4, with 8 nucleotides matching TRBD1. In germline, CDR1 is SGHTS, CDR2 YDEGEE. This CDR3 comprises 13 residues. V shed 5 bases, J shed 8 bases, and the junction held 5 bases outside the gene matches. This chain's CDR3 is CASRSTGVEKLFF. CDR3 sequence (DNA): TGTGCCAGCAGGTCGACAGGGGTCGAAAAACTGTTTTTT.

The V gene is TRBV27, the J gene TRBJ2-5; possibly TRBD1 for D (6 bases). CDR3 length: 14 amino acids. Trimming removed 6 bases from V and 6 bases from J, with 17 bases in between. Germline values: CDR1 MNHEY, CDR2 SMNVEV (reference sequence). CDR3: CASSPNRAGKTQYF. The CDR3 bases are TGTGCCAGCAGCCCCAACAGGGCCGGGAAGACCCAGTACTTC.

V gene TRBV29-1 combines with J gene TRBJ2-7; D gene unclear. The CDR3 has 13 residues. Germline loops: CDR1 SQVTM, CDR2 ANQGSEA. V dropped 2 bases and J dropped 2 bases, with 10 bases sitting between them. DNA of the CDR3: TGCAGCGTTGAAAGTAGTTCCACCTACGAGCAGTACTTC. Residues: CSVESSSTYEQYF.

CDR3 sequence (DNA): TGTGCCAGCTCACCGGGACAGGGTCAAGGCAATCAGCCCCAGCATTTT. It specifies CASSPGQGQGNQPQHF. The gene calls are TRBV18 and TRBJ1-5; 9 bases agree with TRBD1. Germline loops: CDR1 KGHSH, CDR2 LQKENI. This CDR3 is 16 amino acids long. V shed 3 bases, J shed 2 bases, and the junction held 5 bases outside the gene matches.

The chain is built from TRBV20-1 and TRBJ1-2; D is unresolved. Trimming pared 3 bases from V and 1 base from J, leaving 9 bases between. In germline, CDR1 is DFQATT, CDR2 SNEGSKA (reference sequence). This CDR3 is built from 13 residues. This CDR3 is CSASSNYNYGYTF. CDR3 coding DNA: TGCAGTGCTAGTAGCAACTATAACTATGGCTACACCTTC.

The CDR3 DNA is TGTGCCAGTAGTATGGGACAGGGAATTCCTGAAGCTTTCTTT. It specifies CASSMGQGIPEAFF. The V gene is TRBV19, the J gene TRBJ1-1; TRBD1 agrees at 9 bases. This CDR3 is 14 amino acids long. Germline V lookup: CDR1 LNHDA, CDR2 SQIVND (reference sequence). J gave up 6 bases and V 3 bases, and 5 bases lay outside the gene matches.